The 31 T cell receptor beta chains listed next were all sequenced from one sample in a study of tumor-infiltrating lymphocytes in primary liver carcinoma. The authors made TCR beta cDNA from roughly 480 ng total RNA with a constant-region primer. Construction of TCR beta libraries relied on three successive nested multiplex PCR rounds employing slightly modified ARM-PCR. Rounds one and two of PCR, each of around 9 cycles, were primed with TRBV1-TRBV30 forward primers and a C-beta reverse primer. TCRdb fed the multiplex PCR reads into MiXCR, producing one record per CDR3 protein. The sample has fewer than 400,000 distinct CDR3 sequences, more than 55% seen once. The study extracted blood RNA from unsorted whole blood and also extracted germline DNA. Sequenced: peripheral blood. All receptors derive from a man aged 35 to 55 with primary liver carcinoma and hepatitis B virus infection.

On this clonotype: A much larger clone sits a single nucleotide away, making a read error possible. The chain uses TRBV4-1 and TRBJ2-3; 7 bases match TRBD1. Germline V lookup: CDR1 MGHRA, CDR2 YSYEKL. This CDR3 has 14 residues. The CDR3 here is CAGSQEGATDTQYF. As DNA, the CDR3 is TGCGCCGGCAGCCAAGAGGGGGCCACAGATACGCAGTATTTT.

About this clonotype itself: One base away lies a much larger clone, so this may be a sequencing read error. CDR3 residues: CASGGQGIQYEQYF. Written as DNA, the CDR3 is TGTGCCAGCGGGGGACAGGGAATTCAGTACGAGCAGTACTTC. The J gene is TRBJ2-7, the V gene TRBV6-1; 9 nucleotides match TRBD1. J was trimmed by 4 bases and V by 8 bases; bases with no gene match: 9. The CDR3 covers 14 residues. Germline CDR1 MNHNS, CDR2 SASEGT.

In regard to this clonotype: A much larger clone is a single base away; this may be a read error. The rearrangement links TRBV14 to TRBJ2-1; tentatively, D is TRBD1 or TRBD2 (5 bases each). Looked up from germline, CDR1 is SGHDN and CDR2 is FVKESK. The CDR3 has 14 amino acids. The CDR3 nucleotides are TGTGCCAACAGCCGGGACCGAGGATACAATGAGCAGTTCTTC. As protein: CANSRDRGYNEQFF.

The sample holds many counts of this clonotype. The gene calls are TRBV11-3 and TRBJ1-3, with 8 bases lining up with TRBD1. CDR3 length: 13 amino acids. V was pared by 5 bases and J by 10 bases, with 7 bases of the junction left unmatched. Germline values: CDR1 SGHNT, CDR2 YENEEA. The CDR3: CASSQTGVGTIYF. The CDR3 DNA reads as TGTGCCAGCAGCCAGACAGGGGTCGGAACCATATATTTT.

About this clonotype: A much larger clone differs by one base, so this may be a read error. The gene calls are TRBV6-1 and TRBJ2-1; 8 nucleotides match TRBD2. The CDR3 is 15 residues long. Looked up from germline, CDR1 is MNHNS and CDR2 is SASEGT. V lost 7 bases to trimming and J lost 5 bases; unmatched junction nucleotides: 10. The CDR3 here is CASTIAGLTNNEQFF. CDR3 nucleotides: TGTGCCAGCACCATAGCGGGACTCACTAACAATGAGCAGTTCTTC.

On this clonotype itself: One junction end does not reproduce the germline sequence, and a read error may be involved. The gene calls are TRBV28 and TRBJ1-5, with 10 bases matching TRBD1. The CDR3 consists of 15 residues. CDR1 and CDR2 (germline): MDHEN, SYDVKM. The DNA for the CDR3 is TGTGCCGGCAGCCAGGGGACAGGGGTGAATCAGCCCCAGCATTTT. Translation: CAGSQGTGVNQPQHF.

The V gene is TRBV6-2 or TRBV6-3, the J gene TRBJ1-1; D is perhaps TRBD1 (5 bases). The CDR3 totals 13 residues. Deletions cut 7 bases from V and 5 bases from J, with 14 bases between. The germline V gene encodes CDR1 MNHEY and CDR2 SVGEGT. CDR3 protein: CASNTGVVTEAFF. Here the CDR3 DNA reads TGTGCCAGCAATACGGGGGTGGTTACTGAAGCTTTCTTT.

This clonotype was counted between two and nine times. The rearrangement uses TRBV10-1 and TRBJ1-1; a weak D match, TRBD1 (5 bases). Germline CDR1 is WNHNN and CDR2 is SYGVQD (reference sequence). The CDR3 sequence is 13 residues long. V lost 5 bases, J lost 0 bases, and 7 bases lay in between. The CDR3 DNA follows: TGCGCCAGCAGTAAGGGGATGAACACTGAAGCTTTCTTT. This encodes CASSKGMNTEAFF.

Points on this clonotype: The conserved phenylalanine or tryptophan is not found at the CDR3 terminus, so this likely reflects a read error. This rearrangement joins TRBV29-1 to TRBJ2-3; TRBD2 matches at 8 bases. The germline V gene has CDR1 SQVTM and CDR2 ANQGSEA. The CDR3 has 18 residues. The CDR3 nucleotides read TGCAGCGTTGAAGATCTGTGGACCAAGGCGGGAGGCACGGATACGCAGTATCTT. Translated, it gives CSVEDLWTKAGGTDTQYL.

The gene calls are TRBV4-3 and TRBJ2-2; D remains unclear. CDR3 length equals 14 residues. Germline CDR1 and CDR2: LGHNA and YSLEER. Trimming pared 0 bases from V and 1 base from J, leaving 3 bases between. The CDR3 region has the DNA TGCGCCAGCAGCCAAGATCGGAACACCGGGGAGCTGTTTTTT. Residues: CASSQDRNTGELFF.

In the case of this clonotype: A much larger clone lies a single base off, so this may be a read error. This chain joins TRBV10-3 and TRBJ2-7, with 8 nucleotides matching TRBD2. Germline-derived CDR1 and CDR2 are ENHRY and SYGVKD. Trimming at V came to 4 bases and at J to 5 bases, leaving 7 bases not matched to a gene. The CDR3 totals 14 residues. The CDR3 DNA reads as TGTGCCATCAGTGGGTCGGGGGGGATCGACGAGCAGTACTTC. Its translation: CAISGSGGIDEQYF.

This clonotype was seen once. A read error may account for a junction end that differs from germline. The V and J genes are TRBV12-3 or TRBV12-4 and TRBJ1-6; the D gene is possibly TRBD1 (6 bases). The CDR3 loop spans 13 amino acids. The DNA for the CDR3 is TGTGCCAACAGTCCCCAGGGGTCATCACCCTTCCACTTT. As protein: CANSPQGSSPFHF.

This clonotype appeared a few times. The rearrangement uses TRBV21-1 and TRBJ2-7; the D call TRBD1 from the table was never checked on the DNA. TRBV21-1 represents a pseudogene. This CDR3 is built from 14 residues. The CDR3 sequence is CASFQGGEPYEQYF. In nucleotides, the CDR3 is TGTGCATCCTTTCAAGGGGGAGAGCCCTACGAGCAGTACTTC.

This CDR3 is CASSPRDGDQETQYF. As DNA, the CDR3 is TGTGCCAGCAGCCCCCGGGACGGAGACCAAGAGACCCAGTACTTC. The chain links TRBV13 to TRBJ2-5; D may be TRBD1 or TRBD2 (5 bases each). Germline V CDR1 and CDR2: PRHDT, FYEKMQ (reference sequence). V lost 5 bases and J lost 0, with 13 bases in between. This CDR3 contains 15 residues.

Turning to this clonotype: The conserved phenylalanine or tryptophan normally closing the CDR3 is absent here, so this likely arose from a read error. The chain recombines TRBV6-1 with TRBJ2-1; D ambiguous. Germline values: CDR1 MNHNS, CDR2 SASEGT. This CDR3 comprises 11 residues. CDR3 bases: TGTGCTAGCAGGATCACACAAGAGCAGTTCTTA. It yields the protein CASRITQEQFL.

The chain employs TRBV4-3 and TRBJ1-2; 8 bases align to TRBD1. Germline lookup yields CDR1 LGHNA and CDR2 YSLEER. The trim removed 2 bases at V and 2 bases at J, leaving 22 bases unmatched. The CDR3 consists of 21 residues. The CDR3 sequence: CASSQRHSKGEQGVINYGYTF. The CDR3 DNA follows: TGCGCCAGCAGCCAACGACACTCAAAGGGGGAACAGGGGGTCATCAACTATGGCTACACCTTC.

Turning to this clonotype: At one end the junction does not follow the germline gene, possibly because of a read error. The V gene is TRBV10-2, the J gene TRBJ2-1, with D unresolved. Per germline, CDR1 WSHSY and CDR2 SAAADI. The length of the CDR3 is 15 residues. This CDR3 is CAGSEMAASYNEQFF. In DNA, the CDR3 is TGCGCCGGCAGTGAGATGGCTGCCTCCTACAATGAGCAGTTCTTC.

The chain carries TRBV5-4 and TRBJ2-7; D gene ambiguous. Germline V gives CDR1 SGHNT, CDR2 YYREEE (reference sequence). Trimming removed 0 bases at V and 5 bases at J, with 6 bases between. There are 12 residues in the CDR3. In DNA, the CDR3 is TGTGCCAGCAGCTTGGACTCAGACGAGCAGTACTTC. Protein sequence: CASSLDSDEQYF.

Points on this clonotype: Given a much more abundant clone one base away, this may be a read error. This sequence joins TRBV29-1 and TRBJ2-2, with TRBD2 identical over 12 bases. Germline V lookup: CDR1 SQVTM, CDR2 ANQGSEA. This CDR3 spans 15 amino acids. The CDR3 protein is CSVTSGSSSTGELLF. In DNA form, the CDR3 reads TGCAGCGTGACTAGCGGGAGTTCCTCCACCGGGGAGCTGTTGTTT.

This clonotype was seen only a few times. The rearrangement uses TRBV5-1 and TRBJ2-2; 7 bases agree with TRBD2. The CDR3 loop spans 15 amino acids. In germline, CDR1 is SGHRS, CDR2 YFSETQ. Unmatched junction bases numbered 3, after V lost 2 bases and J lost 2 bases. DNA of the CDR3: TGCGCCAGCAGCTTTTCGACTAGCAACACCGGGGAGCTGTTTTTT. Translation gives CASSFSTSNTGELFF.

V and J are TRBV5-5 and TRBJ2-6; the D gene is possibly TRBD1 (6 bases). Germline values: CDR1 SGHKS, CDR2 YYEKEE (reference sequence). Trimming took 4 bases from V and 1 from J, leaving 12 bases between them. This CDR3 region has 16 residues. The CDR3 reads CASSALGTSGANVLTF. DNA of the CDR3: TGTGCCAGCAGCGCCCTTGGGACATCTGGGGCCAACGTCCTGACTTTC.

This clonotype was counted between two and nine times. DNA for the CDR3: TGTGCCAGCAGCAAGACCTGGAGGGTTGAGCAGTTCTTC. As protein: CASSKTWRVEQFF. The rearrangement uses TRBV6-2 or TRBV6-3 and TRBJ2-1, with D possibly TRBD2 on 6 matching bases. The length of the CDR3 is 13 residues. The germline V gene has CDR1 MNHEY and CDR2 SVGEGT. V was shortened by 6 bases and J by 9 bases, with 15 bases between the two germline ends.

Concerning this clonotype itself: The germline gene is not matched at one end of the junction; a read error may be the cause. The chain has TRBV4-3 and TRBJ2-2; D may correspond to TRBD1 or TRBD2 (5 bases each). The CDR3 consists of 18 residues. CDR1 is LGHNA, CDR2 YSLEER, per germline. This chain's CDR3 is CASSQDPARAVLPGELLF. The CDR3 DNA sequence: TGCGCCAGCAGCCAAGACCCGGCCAGGGCGGTCTTGCCCGGGGAGCTCCTTTTT.

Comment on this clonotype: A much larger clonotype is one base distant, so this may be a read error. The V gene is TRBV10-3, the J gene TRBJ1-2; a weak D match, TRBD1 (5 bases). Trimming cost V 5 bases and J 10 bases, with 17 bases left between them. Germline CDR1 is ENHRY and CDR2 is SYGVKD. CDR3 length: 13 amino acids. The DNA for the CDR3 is TGTGCCATCAGTCCTTACGGGACGGATGTCTACACCTTC. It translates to CAISPYGTDVYTF.

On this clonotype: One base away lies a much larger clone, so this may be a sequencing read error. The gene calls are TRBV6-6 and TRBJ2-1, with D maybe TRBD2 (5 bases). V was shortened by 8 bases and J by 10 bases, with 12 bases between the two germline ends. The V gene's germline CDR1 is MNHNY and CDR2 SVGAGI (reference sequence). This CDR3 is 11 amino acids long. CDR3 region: CASGRGVEQFF. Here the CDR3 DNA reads TGTGCCAGCGGGAGAGGAGTGGAGCAGTTCTTC.

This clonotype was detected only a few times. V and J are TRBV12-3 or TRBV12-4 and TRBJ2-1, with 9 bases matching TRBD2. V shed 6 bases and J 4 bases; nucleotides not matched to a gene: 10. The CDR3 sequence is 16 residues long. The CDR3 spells CASRPLAGTIYNEQFF. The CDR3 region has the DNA TGTGCCAGCAGGCCACTAGCGGGCACTATATACAATGAGCAGTTCTTC.

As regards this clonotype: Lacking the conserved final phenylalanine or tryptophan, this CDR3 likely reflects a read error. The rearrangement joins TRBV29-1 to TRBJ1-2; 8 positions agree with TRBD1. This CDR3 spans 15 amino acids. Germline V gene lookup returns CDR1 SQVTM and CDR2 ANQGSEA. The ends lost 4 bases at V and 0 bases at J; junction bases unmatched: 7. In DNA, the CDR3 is TGCAGCGTTGGACAGGGGACCACCTCTAACTATGGCTACACCTCC. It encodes CSVGQGTTSNYGYTS.

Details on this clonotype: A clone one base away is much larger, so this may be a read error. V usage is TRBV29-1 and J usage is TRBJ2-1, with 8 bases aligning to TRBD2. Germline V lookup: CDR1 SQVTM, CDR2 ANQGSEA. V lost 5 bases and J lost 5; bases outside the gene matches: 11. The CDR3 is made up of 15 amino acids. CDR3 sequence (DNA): TGCAGCGTTAGGGGACTCGGGACTAGTCACAATGAGCAGTTCTTC. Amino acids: CSVRGLGTSHNEQFF.

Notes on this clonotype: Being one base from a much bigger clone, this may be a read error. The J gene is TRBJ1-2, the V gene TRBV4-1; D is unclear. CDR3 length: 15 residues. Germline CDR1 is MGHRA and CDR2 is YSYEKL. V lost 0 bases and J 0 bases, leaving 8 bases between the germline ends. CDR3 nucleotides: TGCGCCAGCAGCCAAGATCACCTTACTAACTATGGCTACACCTTC. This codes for CASSQDHLTNYGYTF.

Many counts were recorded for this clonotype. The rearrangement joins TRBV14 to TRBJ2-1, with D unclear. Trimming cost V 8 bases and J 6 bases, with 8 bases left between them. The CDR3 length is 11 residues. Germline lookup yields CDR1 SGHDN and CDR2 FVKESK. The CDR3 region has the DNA TGTGCCAGCGGAATGGGCAATGAGCAGTTCTTC. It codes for CASGMGNEQFF.

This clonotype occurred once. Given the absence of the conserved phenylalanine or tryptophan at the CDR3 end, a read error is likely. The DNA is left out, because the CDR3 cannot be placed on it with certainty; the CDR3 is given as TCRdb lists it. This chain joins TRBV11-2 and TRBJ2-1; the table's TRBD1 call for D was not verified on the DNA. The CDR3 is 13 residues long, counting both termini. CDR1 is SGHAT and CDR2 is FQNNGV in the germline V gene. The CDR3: CASSIQQGAERFL.